This T cell receptor (beta chain) was recovered during a study of beta chain features in type 1 diabetes. Looking at the study overall: Age, gender and cell yields were alike across patients and healthy donors. Across all samples, roughly 98,000,000 sorted cells were examined.

The study reverse transcribed the entire isolated RNA, so it sequenced expressed TCRB transcripts. Data came from immunoSEQ multiplex PCR; TCRdb stores just in-frame clones and leaves some out. This sample has about 930,000 clones, with roughly a sixth found just once. General study findings and limits: For patients and controls alike, PCR might favor shorter templates to the same degree. Sequencing the cDNA could make cells with high TCR expression show up more than they should.

V lost 4 bases to trimming and J lost 5 bases, with 19 bases between them. The CDR3 length is 16 residues. From germline, CDR1 is MNHNS and CDR2 SASEGT. A word on this clone: Its antigen is unidentified.

The chain couples TRBV6-1 to TRBJ2-3; D is uncertain. The source is a woman aged 18-29 years in good health. The sample was naive CD4+ T cells from blood. For the CDR3, the DNA is TGTGCCAGCAGTGTGGCAAGACCCACAAGGATAGATACGCAGTATTTT. Protein sequence: CASSVARPTRIDTQYF.